These 20 T cell receptor beta chains came from one sample sequenced in a study of vaccination and CD4 T cells after COVID-19. These TCRs are of unknown antigen specificity. The treatment was: roughly 10-day PBMC culture with coronavirus spike peptide pools or control peptides (ViraFEST assay). The Oncomine TCR Beta short-read assay was applied to DNA of cultured CD4+ T cells. TCRdb itself ran the PCR reads through MiXCR, one entry per CDR3 protein. The table has under 9,000 distinct CDR3 sequences, over 70% seen once. The sequenced material came from CD4+ T cells from blood, cultured in vitro. These receptors came from a human donor who had recovered from COVID-19.

This chain connects TRBV6-1 to TRBJ2-3; a possible D gene is TRBD2 (6 bases). The CDR3 loop spans 13 amino acids. Trimming took 7 bases from V and 5 from J, leaving 13 bases between them. Germline CDR1 reads MNHNS; CDR2 reads SASEGT. The chain's CDR3 is CASTPRAGDTQYF. In nucleotides, the CDR3 is TGTGCCAGCACCCCTCGAGCGGGAGATACGCAGTATTTT.

The chain combines TRBV20-1 with TRBJ2-3; D gene ambiguous. V gave up 0 bases and J gave up 0 bases, with 7 bases separating them. Germline V CDR1 and CDR2: DFQATT, SNEGSKA (reference sequence). The CDR3 runs to 14 residues. The CDR3 spells CSARETDSTDTQYF. In DNA form, the CDR3 reads TGCAGTGCTAGAGAGACGGACAGCACAGATACGCAGTATTTT.

This clonotype has only a few counts. V gene TRBV6-1 combines with J gene TRBJ1-3; a weak D match, TRBD1 (6 bases). CDR3 length: 15 residues. Trimming cost V 5 bases and J 5 bases, with 16 bases left between them. From germline, CDR1 is MNHNS and CDR2 SASEGT. The CDR3 nucleotides read TGTGCCAGCAGTCTACTTGGAGGGGACAGAAACACCATATATTTT. This codes for CASSLLGGDRNTIYF.

The chain joins TRBV21-1 to TRBJ2-2; the DNA was not compared with TRBD1, the D call given in the table. TRBV21-1 is marked as a pseudogene. The length of the CDR3 is 18 residues. The CDR3 region has the DNA TGTGCCAGCAGCAAGCCCCCGGGGTCGGCAACGAACACCGGGGAGCTGTTTTTT. Protein: CASSKPPGSATNTGELFF.

The chain links TRBV20-1 to TRBJ2-7; D gene ambiguous. This CDR3 has 11 amino acids. V lost 0 bases to trimming and J lost 4 bases, with 4 bases between them. Germline CDR1 DFQATT, CDR2 SNEGSKA (reference sequence). In DNA form, the CDR3 reads TGCAGTGCTAGAGATGAATACGAGCAGTACTTC. This sequence encodes CSARDEYEQYF.

V and J are TRBV6-5 and TRBJ2-6; D not resolved. This CDR3 has 14 residues. Germline V lookup: CDR1 MNHEY, CDR2 SVGAGI. V was clipped by 0 bases and J by 4 bases, with 4 bases between them. The CDR3 loop is CASSYSSGANVLTF. CDR3 in DNA: TGTGCCAGCAGTTACTCGAGCGGGGCCAACGTCCTGACTTTC.

The V call is TRBV12-3 or TRBV12-4, the J call TRBJ2-7; D perhaps matches TRBD2 (5 bases). The V end lost 5 bases, the J end lost 0 bases, and 14 bases lay between the germline ends. The CDR3 has 15 residues. CDR3 region: CASSPPLGSSYEQYF. DNA for the CDR3: TGTGCCAGCAGTCCCCCTTTAGGGAGCTCCTACGAGCAGTACTTC.

V and J are TRBV6-1 and TRBJ2-5, with 8 bases lining up with TRBD1. The CDR3 totals 14 residues. The junction had 7 bases not matched to a gene; V was cut back by 6 bases and J by 4 bases. From germline, CDR1 is MNHNS and CDR2 SASEGT. The chain's CDR3 is CASRAQGASETQYF. The CDR3 DNA follows: TGTGCCAGCAGAGCTCAGGGGGCGTCAGAGACCCAGTACTTC.

This rearrangement joins TRBV7-9 to TRBJ1-3, with D tentatively TRBD1 (6 bases). V dropped 5 bases and J dropped 0 bases, with 26 bases sitting between them. The CDR3 extends over 20 amino acids. Germline-derived CDR1 and CDR2 are SEHNR and FQNEAQ (reference sequence). In nucleotides, the CDR3 is TGTGCCAGCAGCCCTCGAGGCGGGGACACATGGCCCTACTCTGGAAACACCATATATTTT. Residues: CASSPRGGDTWPYSGNTIYF.

The rearrangement uses TRBV2 and TRBJ1-5; D call uncertain. Trimming cost V 3 bases and J 0 bases, with 9 bases left between them. CDR3 length: 15 amino acids. Germline loops: CDR1 SNHLY, CDR2 FYNNEI. The chain's CDR3 is CASSEVRNSNQPQHF. The CDR3 nucleotides are TGTGCCAGCAGTGAGGTCCGGAATAGCAATCAGCCCCAGCATTTT. The complete variable domain, with remaining parts taken from reference TRBV2 and TRBJ1-5, reads EPEVTQTPSHQVTQMGQEVILRCVPISNHLYFYWYRQILGQKVEFLVSFYNNEISEKSEIFDDQFSVERPDGSNFTLKIRSTKLEDSAMYFCASSEVRNSNQPQHFGDGTRLSIL.

This chain joins TRBV20-1 and TRBJ1-5, with 8 bases fitting TRBD1. Germline values: CDR1 DFQATT, CDR2 SNEGSKA (reference sequence). The CDR3 has 14 residues. The J segment lost 8 bases and the V segment lost 2 bases, leaving 8 bases of the junction unmatched. The CDR3 here is CSARPPGGREPQHF. For the CDR3, the DNA is TGCAGTGCTAGACCCCCAGGGGGCAGGGAGCCCCAGCATTTT.

The V and J genes are TRBV11-3 and TRBJ2-5; the D is unclear. CDR1 and CDR2 (germline): SGHNT, YENEEA. V gave up 1 base and J gave up 1 base, with 7 bases separating them. The CDR3 has 14 residues. The CDR3, as DNA: TGTGCCAGCAGCTTAGTTGGAGTCCAAGAGACCCAGTACTTC. It codes for CASSLVGVQETQYF.

The V call is TRBV28, the J call TRBJ2-7; 7 nucleotides line up with TRBD2. This CDR3 comprises 15 residues. Germline V gene sequence: CDR1 MDHEN, CDR2 SYDVKM. V shed 2 bases and J 2 bases; nucleotides not matched to a gene: 6. CDR3 sequence (DNA): TGTGCCAGCAGTTTAGCACTCGCGGGAGCCTACGAGCAGTACTTC. This sequence encodes CASSLALAGAYEQYF. Based on the CDR3 plus reference TRBV28 and TRBJ2-7, the full variable domain is DVKVTQSSRYLVKRTGEKVFLECVQDMDHENMFWYRQDPGLGLRLIYFSYDVKMKEKGDIPEGYSVSREKKERFSLILESASTNQTSMYLCASSLALAGAYEQYFGPGTRLTVT.

V gene TRBV18 combines with J gene TRBJ2-3; D remains unclear. The V gene's germline CDR1 is KGHSH and CDR2 LQKENI. The CDR3 has 12 residues. With 7 bases removed from V and 0 bases from J, the gap between germline ends came to 5 bases. CDR3 amino acids: CASWASTDTQYF. The DNA for the CDR3 is TGTGCCAGCTGGGCTAGCACAGATACGCAGTATTTT.

This sequence joins TRBV29-1 and TRBJ2-7; 7 bases are shared with TRBD2. Germline CDR1 SQVTM, CDR2 ANQGSEA. The CDR3 contains 14 residues. After removal of 4 bases from V and 0 bases from J, the junction contained 6 bases not matched to a gene. In DNA form, the CDR3 reads TGCAGCGTTGGAAAGCGGGGCCTCTCCTACGAGCAGTACTTC. Its translation is CSVGKRGLSYEQYF.

V usage is TRBV20-1 and J usage is TRBJ2-3; no clear D gene. V lost 1 base and J 0 bases, leaving 8 bases between the germline ends. CDR1 DFQATT and CDR2 SNEGSKA come from the germline V gene (reference sequence). This CDR3 contains 14 residues. As DNA, the CDR3 is TGCAGTGCTAGAGGAGACGTTAGCACAGATACGCAGTATTTT. Translated, it gives CSARGDVSTDTQYF.

The V and J genes are TRBV27 and TRBJ1-2; D call uncertain. The CDR3 is 15 residues long. Germline V CDR1 and CDR2: MNHEY, SMNVEV (reference sequence). V was clipped by 3 bases and J by 4 bases, with 15 bases between them. CDR3 protein: CASSLRTDTLYGYTF. The DNA of the CDR3 is TGTGCCAGCAGTTTGAGGACGGATACCCTCTATGGCTACACCTTC.

V usage is TRBV29-1 and J usage is TRBJ2-3; D is unclear. CDR3 length: 12 amino acids. Per the germline V gene, CDR1 is SQVTM and CDR2 is ANQGSEA. Trimming cost V 3 bases and J 4 bases, with 8 bases left between them. CDR3 amino acids: CSVDLEADTQYF. In DNA, the CDR3 is TGCAGCGTTGATCTCGAGGCAGATACGCAGTATTTT.

This clonotype was seen once. V and J are TRBV7-7 and TRBJ2-5; D call uncertain. V lost 3 bases and J 5 bases, leaving 10 bases between the germline ends. This CDR3 contains 13 residues. Germline values: CDR1 SSHAT, CDR2 FNYEAQ (reference sequence). In DNA, the CDR3 is TGTGCCAGCAGCTTTGGGGTAGGGGAGACCCAGTACTTC. Protein sequence: CASSFGVGETQYF. The variable domain in full, completed from reference TRBV7-7 and TRBJ2-5, reads GAGVSQSPRYKVTKRGQDVTLRCDPISSHATLYWYQQALGQGPEFLTYFNYEAQPDKSGLPSDRFSAERPEGSISTLTIQRTEQRDSAMYRCASSFGVGETQYFGPGTRLLVL.

This chain links TRBV7-2 with TRBJ1-6; TRBD1 agrees at 11 bases. V shed 5 bases, J shed 8 bases, and the junction held 5 bases outside the gene matches. Per the germline V gene, CDR1 is SGHTA and CDR2 is FQGNSA. This CDR3 region has 15 residues. In DNA, the CDR3 is TGTGCCAGCAGCCCAGGACAGGGGGCTTATTCACCCCTCCACTTT. It encodes CASSPGQGAYSPLHF.